This section outlines one T cell receptor beta chain sequence together with its context. This record belongs to a study of monozygotic twins with inflammatory bowel disease. The draw for each donor consisted of a single 2.5 ml blood sample. Per sample, reverse transcription was split into eight reactions. TCRdb reprocessed the 5' RACE reads, keeping one entry per CDR3 protein, no DNA. This sample's clone table lists approximately 400,000 distinct CDR3 sequences. This receptor was taken from a human donor with ulcerative colitis or Crohn's disease, or a healthy co-twin of an affected twin (not recorded which). The material sequenced was blood.

The CDR3 spells CATQGTGIGNQPQHF. V usage is TRBV10-3 and J usage is TRBJ1-5; no DNA is available, so the TRBD1 call from TCRdb remains unchecked. Germline V gene sequence: CDR1 ENHRY, CDR2 SYGVKD. The CDR3 totals 15 residues.